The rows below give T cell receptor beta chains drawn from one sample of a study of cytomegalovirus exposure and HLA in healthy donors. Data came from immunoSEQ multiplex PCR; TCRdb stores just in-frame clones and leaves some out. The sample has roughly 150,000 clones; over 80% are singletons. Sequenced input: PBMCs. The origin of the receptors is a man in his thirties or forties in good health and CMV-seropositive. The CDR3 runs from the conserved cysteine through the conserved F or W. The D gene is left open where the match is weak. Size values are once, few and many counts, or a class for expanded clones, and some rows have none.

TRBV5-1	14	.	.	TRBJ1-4	TGCGCCAGCAGCTTGGGGGACACCGATGAAAAACTGTTTTTT	CASSLGDTDEKLFF
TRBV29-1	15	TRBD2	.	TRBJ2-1	TGCAGCGTTGAAGCGCCGGGACTAGCGAAGAATGAGCAGTTCTTC	CSVEAPGLAKNEQFF
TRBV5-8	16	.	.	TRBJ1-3	TGTGCCAGCAGCTTGGCGCAGGGGACCCTCGGAAACACCATATATTTT	CASSLAQGTLGNTIYF
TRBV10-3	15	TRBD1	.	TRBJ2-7	TGTGCCATCAGTGAGACCCGGGACAGCTCCTACGAGCAGTACTTC	CAISETRDSSYEQYF
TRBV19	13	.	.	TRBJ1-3	TGTGCCAGTAGTATCACACCGCGGGACACCATATATTTT	CASSITPRDTIYF
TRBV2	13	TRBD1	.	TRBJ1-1	TGTGCCAGCAGGAGGGACAGTAACACTGAAGCTTTCTTT	CASRRDSNTEAFF
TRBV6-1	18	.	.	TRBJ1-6	TGTGCCAGCAGTGAAGCGCGTGGGGCCGGGAGCGGGCATTCACCCCTCCACTTT	CASSEARGAGSGHSPLHF
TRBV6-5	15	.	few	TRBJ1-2	TGTGCCAGCAGTTACTCCCGGGACAAGTCCTATGGCTACACCTTC	CASSYSRDKSYGYTF
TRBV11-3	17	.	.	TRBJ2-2	TGTGCCAGCAGCCCCATCGCCGGGACATCGAACACCGGGGAGCTGTTTTTT	CASSPIAGTSNTGELFF
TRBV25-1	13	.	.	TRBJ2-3	TGTGCCAGCAGTCGAGGGGGCGGGAATACGCAGTATTTT	CASSRGGGNTQYF
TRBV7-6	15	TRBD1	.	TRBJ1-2	TGTGCCAGCAGCTTAGAGGCAGGGGGTAACTATGGCTACACCTTC	CASSLEAGGNYGYTF
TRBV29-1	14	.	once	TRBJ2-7	TGCAGCGTTGCGGCAGGGGTGAGCTCCTACGAGCAGTACTTC	CSVAAGVSSYEQYF
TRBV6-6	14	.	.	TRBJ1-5	TGTGCCAGCAGAGGACAGAATAGCAATCAGCCCCAGCATTTT	CASRGQNSNQPQHF
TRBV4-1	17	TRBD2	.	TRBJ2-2	TGCGCCAGCAGCCAGCCCCCGGGACTAGCGGGGGCCGGGGAGCTGTTTTTT	CASSQPPGLAGAGELFF
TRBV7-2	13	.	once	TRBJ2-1	TGTGCCAGCAGCTTCACAGACCCGATTGAGCAGTTCTTC	CASSFTDPIEQFF
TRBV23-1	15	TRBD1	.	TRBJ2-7	TGCGCCAGCAGTCAAGCGGCCGGGACAGGGGACGAGCAGTACTTC	CASSQAAGTGDEQYF
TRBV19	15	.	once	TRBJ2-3	TGTGCCAGTAGCCCTACTGGAGGGGGGGCCGATACGCAGTATTTT	CASSPTGGGADTQYF
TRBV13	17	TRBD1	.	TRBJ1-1	TGTGCCAGCAGCGGATCAATTATCCGGGACAGGTACACTGAAGCTTTCTTT	CASSGSIIRDRYTEAFF
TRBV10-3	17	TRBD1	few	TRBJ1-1	TGTGCCATCAGTGAGTTTAGTGGGACAGGGGGCAACACTGAAGCTTTCTTT	CAISEFSGTGGNTEAFF
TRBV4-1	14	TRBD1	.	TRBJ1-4	TGCGCCAGCAGCCCCGGGACAGGGGGCAGGAAACTGTTTTTT	CASSPGTGGRKLFF